This T cell receptor (beta chain) was recovered during a study of T cell clusters in autoimmune cytopenias. The overall study: The median distinct TRB clonotype count was about 2,000 per sample, from a median roughly 47,000 reads. Study outcomes and limitations: TRB repertoire shifts in secondary cytopenia and chronic lymphocytic leukemia mostly reflected lymphoma, not autoimmunity. No cluster-lack signature appeared between secondary cytopenia and chronic lymphocytic leukemia patients, apparently due to lymphoma masking.

Multiplex touch-down PCR amplified TRB using TRB-A and TRB-B pools in one tube. TCRdb processed the multiplex PCR reads again and assigns one entry to each CDR3 protein, with no DNA. The specimen's table records roughly 12,000 distinct CDR3 sequences. Of note for this clonotype: The antigen remains unidentified.

The CDR3 runs to 13 residues. Per germline, CDR1 GTSNPN and CDR2 SVGIG (reference sequence). TRB amplification used roughly 250 ng of peripheral blood genomic DNA. This clonotype was obtained from a human donor with an autoimmune cytopenia or autoimmune hepatitis (not recorded which). Specimen: peripheral blood. This chain links TRBV30 with TRBJ2-1; there is no DNA to check the TCRdb D call of TRBD1. The CDR3: CAWSDHAQRIQFF.